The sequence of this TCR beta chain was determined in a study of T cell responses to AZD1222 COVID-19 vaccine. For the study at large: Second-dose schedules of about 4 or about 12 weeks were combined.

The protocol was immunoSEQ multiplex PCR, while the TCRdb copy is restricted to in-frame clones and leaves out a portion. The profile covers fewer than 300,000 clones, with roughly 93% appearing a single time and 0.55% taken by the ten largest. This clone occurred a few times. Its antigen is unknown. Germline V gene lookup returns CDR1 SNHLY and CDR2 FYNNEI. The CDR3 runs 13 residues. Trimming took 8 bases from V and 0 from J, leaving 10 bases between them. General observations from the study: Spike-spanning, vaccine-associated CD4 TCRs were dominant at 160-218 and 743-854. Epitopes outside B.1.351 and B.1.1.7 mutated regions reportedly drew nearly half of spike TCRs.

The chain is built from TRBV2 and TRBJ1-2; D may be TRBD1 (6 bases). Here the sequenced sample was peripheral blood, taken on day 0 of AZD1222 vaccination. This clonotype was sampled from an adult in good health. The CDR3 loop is CASHRDSNYGYTF. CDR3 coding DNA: TGTGCCAGCCACAGGGATTCTAACTATGGCTACACCTTC.